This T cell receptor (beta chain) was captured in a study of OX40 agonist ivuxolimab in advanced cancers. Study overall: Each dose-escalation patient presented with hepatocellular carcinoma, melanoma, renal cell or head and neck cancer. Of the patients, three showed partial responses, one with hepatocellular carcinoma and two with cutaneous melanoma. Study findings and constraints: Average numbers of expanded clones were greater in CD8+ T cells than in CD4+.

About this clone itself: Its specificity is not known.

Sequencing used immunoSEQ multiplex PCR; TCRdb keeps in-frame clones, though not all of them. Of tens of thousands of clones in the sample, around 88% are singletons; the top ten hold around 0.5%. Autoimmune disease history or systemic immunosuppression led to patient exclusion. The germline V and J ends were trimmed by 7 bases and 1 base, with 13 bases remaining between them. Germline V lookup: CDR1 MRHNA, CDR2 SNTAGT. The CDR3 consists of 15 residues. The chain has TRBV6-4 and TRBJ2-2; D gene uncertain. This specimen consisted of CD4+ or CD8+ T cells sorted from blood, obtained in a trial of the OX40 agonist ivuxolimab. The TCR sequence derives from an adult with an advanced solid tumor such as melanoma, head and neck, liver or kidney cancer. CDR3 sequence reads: CASKLGSGNTGELFF. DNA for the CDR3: TGTGCCAGCAAGCTCGGGTCGGGGAACACCGGGGAGCTGTTTTTT.